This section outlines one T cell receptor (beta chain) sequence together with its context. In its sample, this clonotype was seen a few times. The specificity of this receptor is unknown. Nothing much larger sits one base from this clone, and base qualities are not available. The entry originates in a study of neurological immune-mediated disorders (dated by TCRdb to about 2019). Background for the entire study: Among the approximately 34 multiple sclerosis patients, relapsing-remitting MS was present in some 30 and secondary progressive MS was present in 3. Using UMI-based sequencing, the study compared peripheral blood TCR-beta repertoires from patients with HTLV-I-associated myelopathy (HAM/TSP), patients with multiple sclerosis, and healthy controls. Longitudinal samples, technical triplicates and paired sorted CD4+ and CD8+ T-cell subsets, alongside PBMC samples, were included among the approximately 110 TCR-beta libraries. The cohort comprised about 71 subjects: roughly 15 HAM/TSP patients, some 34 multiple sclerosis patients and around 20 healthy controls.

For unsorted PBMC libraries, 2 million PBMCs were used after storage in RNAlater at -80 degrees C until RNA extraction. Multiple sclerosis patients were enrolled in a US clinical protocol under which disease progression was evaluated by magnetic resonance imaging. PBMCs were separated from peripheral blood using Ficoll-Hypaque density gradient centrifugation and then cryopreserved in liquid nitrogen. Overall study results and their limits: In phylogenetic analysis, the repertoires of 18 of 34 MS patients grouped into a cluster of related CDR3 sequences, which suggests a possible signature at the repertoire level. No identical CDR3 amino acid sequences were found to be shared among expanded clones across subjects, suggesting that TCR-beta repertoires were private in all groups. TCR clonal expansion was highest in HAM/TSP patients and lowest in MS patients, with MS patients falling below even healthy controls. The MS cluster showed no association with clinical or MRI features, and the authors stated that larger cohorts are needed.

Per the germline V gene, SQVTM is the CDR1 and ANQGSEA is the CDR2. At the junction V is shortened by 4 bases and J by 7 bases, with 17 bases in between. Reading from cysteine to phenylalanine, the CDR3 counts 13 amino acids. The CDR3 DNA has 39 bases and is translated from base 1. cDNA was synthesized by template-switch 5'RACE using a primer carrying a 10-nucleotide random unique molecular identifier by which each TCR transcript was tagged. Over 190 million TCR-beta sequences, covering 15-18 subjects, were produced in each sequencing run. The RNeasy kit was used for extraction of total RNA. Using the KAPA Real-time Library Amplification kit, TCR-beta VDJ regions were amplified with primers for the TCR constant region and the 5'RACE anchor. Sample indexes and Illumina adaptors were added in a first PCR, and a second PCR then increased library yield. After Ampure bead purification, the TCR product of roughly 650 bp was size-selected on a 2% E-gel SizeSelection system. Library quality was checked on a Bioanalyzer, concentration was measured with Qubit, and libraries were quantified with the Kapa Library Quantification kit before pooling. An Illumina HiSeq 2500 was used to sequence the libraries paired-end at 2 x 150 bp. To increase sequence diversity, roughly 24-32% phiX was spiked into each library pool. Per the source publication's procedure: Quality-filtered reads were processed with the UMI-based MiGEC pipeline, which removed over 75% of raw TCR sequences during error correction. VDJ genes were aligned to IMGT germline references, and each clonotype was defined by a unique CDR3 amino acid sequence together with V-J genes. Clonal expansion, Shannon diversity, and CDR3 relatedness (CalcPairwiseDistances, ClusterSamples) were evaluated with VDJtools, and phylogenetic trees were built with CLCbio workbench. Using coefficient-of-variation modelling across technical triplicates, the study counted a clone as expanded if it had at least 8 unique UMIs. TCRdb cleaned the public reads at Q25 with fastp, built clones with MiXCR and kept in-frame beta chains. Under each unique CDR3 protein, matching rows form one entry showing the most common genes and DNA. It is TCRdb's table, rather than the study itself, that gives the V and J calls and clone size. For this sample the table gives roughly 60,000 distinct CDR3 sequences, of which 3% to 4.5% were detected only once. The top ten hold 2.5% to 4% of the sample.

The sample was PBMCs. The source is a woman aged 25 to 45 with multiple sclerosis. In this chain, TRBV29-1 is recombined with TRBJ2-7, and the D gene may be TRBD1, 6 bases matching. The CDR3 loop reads CSVADRLMKEQYF. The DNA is TGCAGCGTTGCGGACAGACTTATGAAAGAGCAGTACTTC.